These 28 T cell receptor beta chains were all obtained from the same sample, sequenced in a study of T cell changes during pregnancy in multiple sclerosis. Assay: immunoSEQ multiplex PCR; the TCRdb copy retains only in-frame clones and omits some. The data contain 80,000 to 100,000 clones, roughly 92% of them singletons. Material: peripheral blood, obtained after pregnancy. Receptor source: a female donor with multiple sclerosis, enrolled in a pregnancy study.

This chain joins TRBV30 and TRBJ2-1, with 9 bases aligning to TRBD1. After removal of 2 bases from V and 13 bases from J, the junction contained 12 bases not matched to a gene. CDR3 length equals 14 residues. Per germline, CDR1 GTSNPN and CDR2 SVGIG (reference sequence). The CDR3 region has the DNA TGTGCCTGGAGTCCGGGACAGGGTGCGGACCCCCAGTTCTTC. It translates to CAWSPGQGADPQFF.

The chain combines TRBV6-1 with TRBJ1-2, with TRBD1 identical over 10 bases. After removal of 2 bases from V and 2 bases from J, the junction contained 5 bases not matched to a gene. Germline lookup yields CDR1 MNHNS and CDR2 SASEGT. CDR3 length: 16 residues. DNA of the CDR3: TGTGCCAGCAGTGAAAGTCGGGGACAGGGGAACTATGGCTACACCTTC. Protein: CASSESRGQGNYGYTF.

The DNA of the CDR3 is TGTGCCAGCGCGACTAGGGATGAGACCCAGTACTTC. The encoded protein is CASATRDETQYF. V gene TRBV2 combines with J gene TRBJ2-5; possible D gene TRBD2, 6 bases. Germline assignment: CDR1 SNHLY and CDR2 FYNNEI. Trimming removed 8 bases from V and 5 bases from J, with 12 bases in between. CDR3 length: 12 amino acids. Drawing the rest from reference TRBV2 and TRBJ2-5, the complete variable domain is EPEVTQTPSHQVTQMGQEVILRCVPISNHLYFYWYRQILGQKVEFLVSFYNNEISEKSEIFDDQFSVERPDGSNFTLKIRSTKLEDSAMYFCASATRDETQYFGPGTRLLVL.

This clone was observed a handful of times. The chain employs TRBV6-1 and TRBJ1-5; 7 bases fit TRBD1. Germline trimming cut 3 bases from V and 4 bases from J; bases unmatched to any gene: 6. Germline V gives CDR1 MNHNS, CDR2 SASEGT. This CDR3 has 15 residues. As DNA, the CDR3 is TGTGCCAGCAGTGATAACAGGGGCCCTAATCAGCCCCAGCATTTT. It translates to CASSDNRGPNQPQHF.

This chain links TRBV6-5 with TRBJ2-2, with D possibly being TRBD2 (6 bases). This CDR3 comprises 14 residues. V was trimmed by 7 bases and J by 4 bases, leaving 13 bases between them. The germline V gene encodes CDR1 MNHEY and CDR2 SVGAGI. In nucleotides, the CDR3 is TGTGCCAGCAAGAATTTCGGGGGCACCGGGGAGCTGTTTTTT. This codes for CASKNFGGTGELFF.

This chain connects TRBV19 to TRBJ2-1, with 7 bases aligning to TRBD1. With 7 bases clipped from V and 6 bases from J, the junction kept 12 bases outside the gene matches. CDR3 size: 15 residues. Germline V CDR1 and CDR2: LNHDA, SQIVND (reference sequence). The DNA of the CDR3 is TGTGCCAGTACCGGCACCTCGACAGGGAGCAATGAGCAGTTCTTC. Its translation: CASTGTSTGSNEQFF.

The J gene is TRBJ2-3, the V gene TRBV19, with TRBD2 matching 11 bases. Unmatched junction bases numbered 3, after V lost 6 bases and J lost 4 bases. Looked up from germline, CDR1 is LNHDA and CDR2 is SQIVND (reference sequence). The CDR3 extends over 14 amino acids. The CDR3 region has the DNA TGTGCCAGTAGGCTAGCGGGAGGCGCAGATACGCAGTATTTT. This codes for CASRLAGGADTQYF.

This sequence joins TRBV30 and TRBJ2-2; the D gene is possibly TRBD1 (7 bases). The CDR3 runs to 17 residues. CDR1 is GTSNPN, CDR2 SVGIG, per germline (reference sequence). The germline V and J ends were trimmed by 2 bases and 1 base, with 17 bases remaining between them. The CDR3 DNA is TGTGCCTGGAGTTCAGGGGGACTCCGAGTGAACACCGGGGAGCTGTTTTTT. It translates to CAWSSGGLRVNTGELFF.

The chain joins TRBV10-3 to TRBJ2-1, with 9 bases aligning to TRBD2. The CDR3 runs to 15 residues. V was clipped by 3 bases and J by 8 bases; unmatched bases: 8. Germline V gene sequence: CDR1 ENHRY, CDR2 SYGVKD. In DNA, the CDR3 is TGTGCCATCAGTGATAGCGGGAGTATCACGGATGAGCAGTTCTTC. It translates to CAISDSGSITDEQFF.

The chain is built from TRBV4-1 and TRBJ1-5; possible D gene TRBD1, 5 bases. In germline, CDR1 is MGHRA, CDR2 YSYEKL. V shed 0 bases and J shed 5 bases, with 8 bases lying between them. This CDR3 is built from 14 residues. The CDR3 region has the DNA TGCGCCAGCAGCCAAGATCTACAGGATCAGCCCCAGCATTTT. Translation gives CASSQDLQDQPQHF.

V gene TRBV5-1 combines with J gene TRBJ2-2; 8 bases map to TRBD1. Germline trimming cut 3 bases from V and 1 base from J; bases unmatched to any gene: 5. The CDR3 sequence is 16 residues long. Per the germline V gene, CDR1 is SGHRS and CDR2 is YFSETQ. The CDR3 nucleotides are TGCGCCAGCAGCTCCTGGACAGGGAAGAACACCGGGGAGCTGTTTTTT. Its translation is CASSSWTGKNTGELFF.

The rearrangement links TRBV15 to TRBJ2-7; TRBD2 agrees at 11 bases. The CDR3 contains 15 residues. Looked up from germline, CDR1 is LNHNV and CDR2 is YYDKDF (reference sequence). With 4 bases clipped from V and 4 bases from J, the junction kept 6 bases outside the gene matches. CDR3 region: CATSKTSGDLYEQYF. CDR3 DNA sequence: TGTGCCACCAGCAAGACTAGCGGGGACTTATACGAGCAGTACTTC.

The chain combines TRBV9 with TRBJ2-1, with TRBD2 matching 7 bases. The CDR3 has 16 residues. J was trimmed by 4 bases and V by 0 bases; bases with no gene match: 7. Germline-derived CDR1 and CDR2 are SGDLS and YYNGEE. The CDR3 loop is CASSVAPSGAYNEQFF. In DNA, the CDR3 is TGTGCCAGCAGCGTAGCCCCAAGCGGGGCATACAATGAGCAGTTCTTC.

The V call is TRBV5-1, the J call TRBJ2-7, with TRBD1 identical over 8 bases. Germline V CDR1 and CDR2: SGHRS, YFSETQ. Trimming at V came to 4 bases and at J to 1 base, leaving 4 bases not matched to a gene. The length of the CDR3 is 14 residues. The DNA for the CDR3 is TGCGCCAGCAGCACCCGGACAGGGTCCTACGAGCAGTACTTC. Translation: CASSTRTGSYEQYF.

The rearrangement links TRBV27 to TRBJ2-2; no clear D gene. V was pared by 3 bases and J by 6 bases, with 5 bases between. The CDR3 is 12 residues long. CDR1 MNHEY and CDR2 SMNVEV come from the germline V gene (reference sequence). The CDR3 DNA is TGTGCCAGCAGTTTTCCGGCCGGGGAGCTGTTTTTT. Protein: CASSFPAGELFF.

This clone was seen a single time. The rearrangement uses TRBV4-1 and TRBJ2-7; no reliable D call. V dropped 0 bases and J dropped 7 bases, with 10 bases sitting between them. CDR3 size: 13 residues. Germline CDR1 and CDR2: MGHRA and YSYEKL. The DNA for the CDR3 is TGCGCCAGCAGCCAAGATAAGCTCTGGGAGCAGTACTTC. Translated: CASSQDKLWEQYF.

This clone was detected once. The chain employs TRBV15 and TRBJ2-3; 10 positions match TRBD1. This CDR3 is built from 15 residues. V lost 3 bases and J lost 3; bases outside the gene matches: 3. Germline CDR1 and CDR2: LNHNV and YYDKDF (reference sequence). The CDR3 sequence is CATSSRDRGTDTQYF. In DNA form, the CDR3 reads TGTGCCACCAGCAGCCGGGACAGGGGAACAGATACGCAGTATTTT.

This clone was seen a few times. In DNA form, the CDR3 reads TGTGCCAGCAGCTTGGGGCGGTTTGGGGGCGCGAACACCGGGGAGCTGTTTTTT. This codes for CASSLGRFGGANTGELFF. The chain couples TRBV5-5 to TRBJ2-2, with D perhaps TRBD1 (6 bases). Trimming left V 0 bases short and J 0 bases short, with 15 bases between. CDR1 SGHKS and CDR2 YYEKEE come from the germline V gene (reference sequence). CDR3 length: 18 residues. Filled out from reference TRBV5-5 and TRBJ2-2, the complete variable domain reads DAGVTQSPTHLIKTRGQQVTLRCSPISGHKSVSWYQQVLGQGPQFIFQYYEKEERGRGNFPDRFSARQFPNYSSELNVNALLLGDSALYLCASSLGRFGGANTGELFFGEGSRLTVL.

Here the CDR3 DNA reads TGTGCCAGTAGTATAACAGGGACCGCTAACTATGGCTACACCTTC. Protein: CASSITGTANYGYTF. The rearrangement joins TRBV19 to TRBJ1-2; perhaps TRBD1 as D (6 bases). The germline CDR1 and CDR2 sequences are LNHDA and SQIVND (reference sequence). Trimming took off 2 bases at V and 0 bases at J, with 10 bases between the two ends. This CDR3 spans 15 amino acids.

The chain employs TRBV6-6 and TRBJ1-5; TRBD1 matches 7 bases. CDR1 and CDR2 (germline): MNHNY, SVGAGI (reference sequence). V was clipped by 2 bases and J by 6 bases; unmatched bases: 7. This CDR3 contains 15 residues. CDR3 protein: CASSYPGGGGQPQHF. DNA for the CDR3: TGTGCCAGCAGTTACCCCGGAGGGGGCGGTCAGCCCCAGCATTTT.

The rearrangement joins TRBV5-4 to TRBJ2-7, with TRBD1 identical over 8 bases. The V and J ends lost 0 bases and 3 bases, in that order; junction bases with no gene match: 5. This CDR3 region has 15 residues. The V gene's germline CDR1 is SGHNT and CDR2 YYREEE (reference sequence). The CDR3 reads CASSLGMGQVYEQYF. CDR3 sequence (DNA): TGTGCCAGCAGCTTGGGCATGGGACAGGTCTACGAGCAGTACTTC.

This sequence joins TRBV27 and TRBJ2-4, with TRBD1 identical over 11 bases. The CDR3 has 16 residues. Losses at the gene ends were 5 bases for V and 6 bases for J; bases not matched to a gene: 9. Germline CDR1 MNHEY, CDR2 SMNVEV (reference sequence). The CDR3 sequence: CASSQDRGLSGNIQYF. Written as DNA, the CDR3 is TGTGCCAGCAGTCAGGACAGGGGGCTTTCGGGAAACATTCAGTACTTC.

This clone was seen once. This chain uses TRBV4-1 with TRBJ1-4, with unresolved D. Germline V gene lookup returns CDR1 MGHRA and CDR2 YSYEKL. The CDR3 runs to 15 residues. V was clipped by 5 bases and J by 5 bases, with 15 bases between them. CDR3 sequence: CASSSGRTLNEKLFF. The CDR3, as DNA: TGCGCCAGCAGCTCCGGGAGGACCCTAAATGAAAAACTGTTTTTT.

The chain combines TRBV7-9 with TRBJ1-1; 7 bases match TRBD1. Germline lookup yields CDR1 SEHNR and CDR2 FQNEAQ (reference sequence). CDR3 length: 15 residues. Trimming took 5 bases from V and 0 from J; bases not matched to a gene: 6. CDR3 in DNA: TGTGCCAGCAGCCGATGGACAGGCATGAACACTGAAGCTTTCTTT. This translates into CASSRWTGMNTEAFF.

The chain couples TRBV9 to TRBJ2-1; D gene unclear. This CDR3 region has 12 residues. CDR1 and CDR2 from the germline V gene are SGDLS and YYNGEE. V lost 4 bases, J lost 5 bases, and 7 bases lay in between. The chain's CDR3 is CASSPRHNEQFF. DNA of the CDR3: TGTGCCAGCAGCCCGAGGCACAATGAGCAGTTCTTC.

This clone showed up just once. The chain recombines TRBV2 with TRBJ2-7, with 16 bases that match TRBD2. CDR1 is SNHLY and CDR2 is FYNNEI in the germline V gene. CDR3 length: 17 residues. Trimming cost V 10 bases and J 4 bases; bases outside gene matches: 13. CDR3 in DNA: TGTGCCACCTTAGGGGGACTAGCGGGAGGGCCGGGATACGAGCAGTACTTC. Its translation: CATLGGLAGGPGYEQYF.

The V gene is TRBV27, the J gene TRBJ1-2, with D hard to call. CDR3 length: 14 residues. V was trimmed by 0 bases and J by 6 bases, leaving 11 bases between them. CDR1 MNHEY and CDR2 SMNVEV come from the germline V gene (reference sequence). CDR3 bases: TGTGCCAGCAGTTTATCCGCACAAGCGGATGGCTACACCTTC. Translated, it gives CASSLSAQADGYTF.

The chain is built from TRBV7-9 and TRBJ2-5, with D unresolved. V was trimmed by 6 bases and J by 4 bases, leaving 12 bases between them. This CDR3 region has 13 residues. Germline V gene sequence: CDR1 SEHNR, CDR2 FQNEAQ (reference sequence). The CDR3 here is CASRVGSGETQYF. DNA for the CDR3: TGTGCCAGCAGGGTAGGATCAGGAGAGACCCAGTACTTC.